Shown below are 6 T cell receptor beta chains from a single sample sequenced in a study of T cell clonality in common variable immunodeficiency. Profiled with immunoSEQ multiplex PCR; TCRdb holds only in-frame clones, not every one. The data list about 37,000 clones, none observed once; around 3% falls to the top ten. The sample taken for sequencing was peripheral blood mononuclear cells. The receptors stem from a person between 18 and 69 years old in good health.

This clone was recorded at least ten times. The sequenced fragment ends 3 residues before the CDR3 boundary, so the rest is inferred from the germline J gene. This chain uses TRBV5-5 with TRBJ2-1; TRBD2 matches at 8 bases. Germline V gives CDR1 SGHKS, CDR2 YYEKEE (reference sequence). This CDR3 is 13 amino acids long. With V trimmed by 9 bases and J by 4 bases, 6 bases remained unmatched. The covered CDR3 bases are TGTGCCACCACTAGCGGACGTTACAATGAG. This codes for CATTSGRYNE. In full, the CDR3 is CATTSGRYNEQFF.

This clone has a count of ten or more. The CDR3 is cut off 3 residues early in the read; its end comes from the germline J gene. The chain couples TRBV5-5 to TRBJ1-5, with D possibly TRBD1 on 6 matching bases. There are 15 residues in the CDR3. V lost 2 bases and J 3 bases, leaving 12 bases between the germline ends. The germline V gene encodes CDR1 SGHKS and CDR2 YYEKEE (reference sequence). The sequenced CDR3 bases are TGTGCCAGCAGCTTTCTTGGACAGACCAATCAGCCC. Amino acid sequence: CASSFLGQTNQP. The complete CDR3 reads CASSFLGQTNQPQHF.

This clone has ten or more counts. The CDR3 extends 3 residues past the end of the read, so its final part is completed from the germline J gene. The chain recombines TRBV7-9 with TRBJ2-3, with 8 bases aligning to TRBD2. CDR3 length: 15 residues. The ends lost 5 bases at V and 4 bases at J; junction bases unmatched: 8. Germline CDR1 reads SEHNR; CDR2 reads FQNEAQ (reference sequence). CDR3 residues: CASSRSGGTADTQYF. The part of the CDR3 DNA that was read is TGTGCCAGCAGCCGTTCGGGGGGGACGGCAGATACG. Looking up the rest from reference TRBV7-9 and TRBJ2-3 gives the full variable domain: DTGVSQNPRHKITKRGQNVTFRCDPISEHNRLYWYRQTLGQGPEFLTYFQNEAQLEKSRLLSDRFSAERPKGSFSTLEIQRTEQGDSAMYLCASSRSGGTADTQYFGPGTRLTVL.

Many counts were recorded for this clone. The DNA ends 3 residues before the CDR3 does, and the rest of the CDR3 is filled in from the germline J gene. The chain couples TRBV10-2 to TRBJ2-7, with D maybe TRBD1 (7 bases). Trimming left V 4 bases short and J 5 bases short, with 15 bases between. Per germline, CDR1 WSHSY and CDR2 SAAADI. This CDR3 region has 14 residues. This chain's CDR3 is CASSASTGTHEQYF. The covered CDR3 bases are TGCGCCAGCAGTGCCTCGACAGGGACTCACGAG.

This clone was seen ten or more times. The CDR3 is cut off 3 residues early in the read; its end comes from the germline J gene. The rearrangement links TRBV2 to TRBJ1-2; possibly TRBD1 for D (6 bases). The CDR3 is made up of 11 amino acids. Trimming shortened V by 4 bases and J by 7 bases, and 7 bases separated the two germline ends. CDR1 and CDR2 (germline): SNHLY, FYNNEI. Incomplete CDR3 DNA: TGTGCCAGCAGTGGGACAGCTGGC. It encodes CASSGTAG. The full CDR3 protein reads CASSGTAGYTF.

The table lists this clone with many counts. The DNA ends 3 residues before the CDR3 does, and the rest of the CDR3 is filled in from the germline J gene. This rearrangement joins TRBV19 to TRBJ2-1; TRBD1 agrees at 9 bases. The CDR3 loop spans 16 amino acids. Unmatched junction bases numbered 10, after V lost 1 base and J lost 9 bases. The V gene's germline CDR1 is LNHDA and CDR2 SQIVND (reference sequence). CDR3: CASSIVYETGGGEQFF. The CDR3 DNA, read in part, is TGTGCCAGTAGTATAGTGTATGAGACAGGGGGAGGTGAG.